This T cell receptor beta chain was profiled in a study of blood T cells in healthy people across ages. V shed 6 bases, J shed 4 bases, and the junction held 4 bases outside the gene matches. The CDR3 has 13 amino acids. Germline loops: CDR1 MNHEY, CDR2 SMNVEV (reference sequence). No fewer than 6 million PBMCs went into each sample. Primers used in a second PCR of about 7 to 12 cycles were a sample-barcoded 5' primer and a J-beta primer mix. Each cDNA molecule, via a template-switch adaptor with 12 random nucleotides, was tagged. Via MiXCR, TCRdb re-called the 5' RACE reads, giving one row per CDR3 protein. The sample contains about a million distinct CDR3 sequences, 48% of which appear only once.

The sample consisted of blood. The chain combines TRBV27 with TRBJ2-3, with 7 bases that match TRBD1. This sequence was found in a young man in good health. CDR3 loop: CASRIQGADTQYF. The CDR3 nucleotides read TGTGCCAGCAGGATTCAGGGGGCAGATACGCAGTATTTT.